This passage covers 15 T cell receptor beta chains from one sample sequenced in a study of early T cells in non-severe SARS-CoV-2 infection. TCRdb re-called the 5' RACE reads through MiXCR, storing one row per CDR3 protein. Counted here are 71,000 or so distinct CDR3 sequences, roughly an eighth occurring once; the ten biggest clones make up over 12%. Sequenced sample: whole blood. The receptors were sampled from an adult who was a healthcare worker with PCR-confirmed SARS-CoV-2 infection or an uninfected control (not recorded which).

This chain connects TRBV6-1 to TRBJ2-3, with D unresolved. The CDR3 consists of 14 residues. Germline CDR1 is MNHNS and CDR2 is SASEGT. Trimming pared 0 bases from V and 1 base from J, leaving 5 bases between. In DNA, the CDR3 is TGTGCCAGCAGTGAAGCCTACCGCACAGATACGCAGTATTTT. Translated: CASSEAYRTDTQYF.

Here the CDR3 reads CASSLVGMDEQYF. The DNA for the CDR3 is TGTGCCAGCAGCTTAGTGGGGATGGACGAGCAGTACTTC. The chain has TRBV7-6 and TRBJ2-7; D remains ambiguous. V was cut by 1 base and J by 5 bases, with 9 bases left in between. Germline V gene lookup returns CDR1 SGHVS and CDR2 FNYEAQ. There are 13 residues in the CDR3.

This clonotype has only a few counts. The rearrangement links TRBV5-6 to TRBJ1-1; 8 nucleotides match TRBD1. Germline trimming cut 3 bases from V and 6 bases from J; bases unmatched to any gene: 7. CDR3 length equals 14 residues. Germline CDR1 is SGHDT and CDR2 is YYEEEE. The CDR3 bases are TGTGCCAGCAGCTCGACGGACAGGGCGTCTGAAGCTTTCTTT. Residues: CASSSTDRASEAFF.

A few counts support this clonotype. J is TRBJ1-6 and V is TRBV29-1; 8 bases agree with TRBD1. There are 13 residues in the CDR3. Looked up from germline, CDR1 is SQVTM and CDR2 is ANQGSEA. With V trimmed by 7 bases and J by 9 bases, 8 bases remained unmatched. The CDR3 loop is CSAQDRVGSPLHF. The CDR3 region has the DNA TGCAGCGCCCAGGACAGGGTCGGTTCACCCCTCCACTTT.

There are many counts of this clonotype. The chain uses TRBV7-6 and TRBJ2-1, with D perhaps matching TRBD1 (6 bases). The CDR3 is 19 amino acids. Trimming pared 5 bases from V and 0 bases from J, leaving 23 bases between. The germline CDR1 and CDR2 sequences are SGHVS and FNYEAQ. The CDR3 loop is CASSHPTTDRSSSYNEQFF. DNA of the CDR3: TGTGCCAGCAGCCACCCCACGACCGACAGGTCCAGCTCCTACAATGAGCAGTTCTTC.

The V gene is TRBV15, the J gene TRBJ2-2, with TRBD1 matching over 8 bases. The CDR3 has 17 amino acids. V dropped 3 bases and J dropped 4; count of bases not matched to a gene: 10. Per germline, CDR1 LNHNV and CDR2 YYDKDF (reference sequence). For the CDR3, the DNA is TGTGCCACCAGCAGGGACGGGACAGGACGGCTCACCGGGGAGCTGTTTTTT. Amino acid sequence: CATSRDGTGRLTGELFF. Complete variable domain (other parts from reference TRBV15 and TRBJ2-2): DAMVIQNPRYQVTQFGKPVTLSCSQTLNHNVMYWYQQKSSQAPKLLFHYYDKDFNNEADTPDNFQSRRPNTSFCFLDIRSPGLGDTAMYLCATSRDGTGRLTGELFFGEGSRLTVL.

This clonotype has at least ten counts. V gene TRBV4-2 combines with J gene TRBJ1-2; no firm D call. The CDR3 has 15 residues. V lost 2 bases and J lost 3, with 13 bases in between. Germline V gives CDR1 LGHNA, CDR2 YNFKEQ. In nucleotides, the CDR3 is TGTGCCAGCAGCCAACCAGGAGACAACCACTATGGCTACACCTTC. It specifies CASSQPGDNHYGYTF.

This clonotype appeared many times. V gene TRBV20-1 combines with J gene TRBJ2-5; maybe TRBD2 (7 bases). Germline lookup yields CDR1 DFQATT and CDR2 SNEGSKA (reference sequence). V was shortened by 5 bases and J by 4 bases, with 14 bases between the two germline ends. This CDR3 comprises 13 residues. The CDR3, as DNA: TGCAGTGCTGAGGGGGGGTTCCGAGAGACCCAGTACTTC. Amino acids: CSAEGGFRETQYF.

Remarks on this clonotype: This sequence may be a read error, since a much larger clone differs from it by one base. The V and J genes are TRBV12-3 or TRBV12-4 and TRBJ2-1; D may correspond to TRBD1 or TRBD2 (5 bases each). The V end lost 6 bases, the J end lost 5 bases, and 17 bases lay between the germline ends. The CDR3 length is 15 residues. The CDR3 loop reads CASRPSGPRNNEQFF. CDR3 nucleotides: TGTGCCAGCAGACCCTCGGGACCCCGAAACAATGAGCAGTTCTTC.

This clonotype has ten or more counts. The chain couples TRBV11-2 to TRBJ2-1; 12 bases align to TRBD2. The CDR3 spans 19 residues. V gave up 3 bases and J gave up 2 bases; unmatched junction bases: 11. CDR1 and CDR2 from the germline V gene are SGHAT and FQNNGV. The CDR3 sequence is CASSFRLAGATSPYNEQFF. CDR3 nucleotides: TGTGCCAGCAGCTTCAGACTAGCGGGGGCCACATCCCCCTACAATGAGCAGTTCTTC.

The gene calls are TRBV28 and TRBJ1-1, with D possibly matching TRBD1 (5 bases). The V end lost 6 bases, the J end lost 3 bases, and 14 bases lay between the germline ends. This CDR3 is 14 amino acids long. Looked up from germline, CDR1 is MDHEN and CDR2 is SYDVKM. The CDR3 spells CASSPGGPDTEAFF. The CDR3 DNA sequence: TGTGCCAGCAGCCCGGGGGGTCCGGACACTGAAGCTTTCTTT.

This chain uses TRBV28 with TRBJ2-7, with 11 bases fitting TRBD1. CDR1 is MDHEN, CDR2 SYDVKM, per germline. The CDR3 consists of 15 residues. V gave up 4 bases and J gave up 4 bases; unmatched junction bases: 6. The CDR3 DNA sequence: TGTGCCAGCAGTTCAGGACAGGGGGCGAGGTACGAGCAGTACTTC. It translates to CASSSGQGARYEQYF.

CDR3 residues: CASSLMRDPYNEQFF. For the CDR3, the DNA is TGTGCCAGCAGCTTAATGAGGGACCCCTACAATGAGCAGTTCTTC. V usage is TRBV7-6 and J usage is TRBJ2-1; D assignment may be TRBD1 or TRBD2 (5 bases each). V lost 2 bases to trimming and J lost 2 bases, with 10 bases between them. The CDR3 runs 15 residues. In germline, CDR1 is SGHVS, CDR2 FNYEAQ.

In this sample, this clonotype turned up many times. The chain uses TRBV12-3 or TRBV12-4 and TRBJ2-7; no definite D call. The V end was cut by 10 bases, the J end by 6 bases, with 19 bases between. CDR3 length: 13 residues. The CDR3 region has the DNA TGTGCCAACCAACAAAGTGGGCGATGCGAGCAGTACTTC. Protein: CANQQSGRCEQYF.

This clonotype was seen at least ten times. The CDR3 reads CSARDRVGFGYTF. The DNA for the CDR3 is TGCAGTGCTAGAGATCGGGTCGGGTTTGGCTACACCTTC. J is TRBJ1-2 and V is TRBV20-1; no firm D call. Germline-derived CDR1 and CDR2 are DFQATT and SNEGSKA (reference sequence). Trimming shortened V by 0 bases and J by 7 bases, and 12 bases separated the two germline ends. The CDR3 is 13 amino acids.